The sample holds a few counts of the clone carrying this T cell receptor (beta chain). Its target is not known. In TCRdb, the reads were re-called with MiXCR into one record per CDR3 protein. The data show under 200,000 distinct CDR3 sequences, roughly 9.8% seen once. This specimen belongs to a study of T cell repertoires in cytomegalovirus infection. For the study at large: Public TCR beta signatures marked donors with CMV infection and the matching HLA.

Findings and limits, study-wide: Dominating the ex vivo response were HLA-C-restricted CMV-specific TCR beta clonotypes. Carriage of CMV together with the relevant HLA was identifiable through cumulative public TCR beta family frequency.

From germline, CDR1 is KGHDR and CDR2 SFDVKD. The CDR3 loop spans 17 amino acids. V was clipped by 9 bases and J by 1 base; unmatched bases: 9. This chain joins TRBV24-1 and TRBJ2-1, with 12 positions matching TRBD2. Material for sequencing was PBMCs. The sequence derives from a human donor in good health (CMV status not recorded). Some clones in this sample may be carry-over from other donors' samples. The CDR3 sequence: CATGSSGRATSYNEQFF. The CDR3 nucleotides are TGTGCCACCGGATCTAGCGGGAGGGCCACGTCCTACAATGAGCAGTTCTTC.